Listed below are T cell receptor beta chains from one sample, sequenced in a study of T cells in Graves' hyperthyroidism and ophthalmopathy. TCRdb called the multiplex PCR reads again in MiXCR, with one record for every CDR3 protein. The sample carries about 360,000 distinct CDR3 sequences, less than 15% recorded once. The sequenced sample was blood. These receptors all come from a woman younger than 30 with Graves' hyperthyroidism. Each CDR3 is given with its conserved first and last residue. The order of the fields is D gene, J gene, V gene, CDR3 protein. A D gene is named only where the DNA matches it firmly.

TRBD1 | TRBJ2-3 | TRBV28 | CASSFGTGEDTQYF
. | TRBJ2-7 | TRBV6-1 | CASGAPSYEQYF
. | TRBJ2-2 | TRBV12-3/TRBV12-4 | CASSLAGRGPGELFF
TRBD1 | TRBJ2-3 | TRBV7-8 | CASTRDRVLTTDTQYF
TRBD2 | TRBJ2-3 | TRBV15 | CATSRKREADTQYF
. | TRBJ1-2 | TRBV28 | CASSLAQGTYGYTF
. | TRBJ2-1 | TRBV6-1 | CASSESWGAGADNEQFF
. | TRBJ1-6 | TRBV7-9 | CASSLAGTRGDSPLHF
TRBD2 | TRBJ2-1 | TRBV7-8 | CATTSGRAYQDYEQFF
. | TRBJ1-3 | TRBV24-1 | CATSDSGNTIYF
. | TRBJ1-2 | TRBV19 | CATRLDKPYGYTF
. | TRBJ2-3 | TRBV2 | CASPKGDYSTDTQYF
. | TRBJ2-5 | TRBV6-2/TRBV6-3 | CASNPASGGETQYF
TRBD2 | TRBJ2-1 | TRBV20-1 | CSARVISGTYNEQFF
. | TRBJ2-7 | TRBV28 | CASSLSLVGEQYF
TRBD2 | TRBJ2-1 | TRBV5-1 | CASSLEGGGAGNEQFF
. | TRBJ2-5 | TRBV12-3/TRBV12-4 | CASSRVEETQYF
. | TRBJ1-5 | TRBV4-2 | CASSQDRQGREQPQHF
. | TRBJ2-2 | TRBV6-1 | CASRKSGAGELFF
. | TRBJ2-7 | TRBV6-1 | CASSEAHISESNYEQYF
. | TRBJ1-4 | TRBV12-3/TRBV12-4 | CASSLAAGSEKLFF
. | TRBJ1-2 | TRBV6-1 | CASRHVGGYTF
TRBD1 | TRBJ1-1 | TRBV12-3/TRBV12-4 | CASSISPQGGGAEAFF
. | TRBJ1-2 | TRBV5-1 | CASSPTTFDYGYTF
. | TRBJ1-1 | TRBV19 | CASSIGTASNTEAFF
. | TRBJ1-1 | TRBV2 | CASLGDSNTEAFF
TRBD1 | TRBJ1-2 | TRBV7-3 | CASSLRRGQGVINYGYTF
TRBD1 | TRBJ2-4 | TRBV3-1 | CASSQDRGFSVKGADENIQYF
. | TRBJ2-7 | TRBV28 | CASSQDLNPDLYEQYF
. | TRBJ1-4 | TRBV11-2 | CASSPAPNEKLFF
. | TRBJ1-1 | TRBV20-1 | CSAYAGSQANTEAFF